This note documents a single T cell receptor (beta chain) sequence. The antigen is unknown. Looked up from germline, CDR1 is SQVTM and CDR2 is ANQGSEA. The V and J ends lost 6 bases and 3 bases respectively, with 14 bases between them. This CDR3 region has 13 residues. MiXCR, run by TCRdb on the 5' RACE reads, gives a single entry per CDR3 protein. The sample lists roughly 700,000 distinct CDR3 sequences; over 15% were seen once. The data were taken from a study of CD8 T cells in ankylosing spondylitis. General observations from the study: Among TCR beta sequences, a motif of several highly homologous variants appeared characteristic of ankylosing spondylitis blood. Those disease-linked clones were CD8+; they were also relatively rare in peripheral blood. From matched ankylosing spondylitis synovial fluid, disease-linked clones were reportedly recovered at significantly enriched levels.

V and J are TRBV29-1 and TRBJ1-2; D gene uncertain. The clonotype comes from a male donor with ankylosing spondylitis. Material: blood, either unsorted or a sorted T cell fraction (not recorded which). CDR3 in amino acids: CSVMRVLDYGYTF. The DNA of the CDR3 is TGCAGCGTCATGAGGGTGTTGGACTATGGCTACACCTTC. The entire variable domain, with the rest obtained from reference TRBV29-1 and TRBJ1-2, is as follows: SAVISQKPSRDICQRGTSLTIQCQVDSQVTMMFWYRQQPGQSLTLIATANQGSEATYESGFVIDKFPISRPNLTFSTLTVSNMSPEDSSIYLCSVMRVLDYGYTFGSGTRLTVV.